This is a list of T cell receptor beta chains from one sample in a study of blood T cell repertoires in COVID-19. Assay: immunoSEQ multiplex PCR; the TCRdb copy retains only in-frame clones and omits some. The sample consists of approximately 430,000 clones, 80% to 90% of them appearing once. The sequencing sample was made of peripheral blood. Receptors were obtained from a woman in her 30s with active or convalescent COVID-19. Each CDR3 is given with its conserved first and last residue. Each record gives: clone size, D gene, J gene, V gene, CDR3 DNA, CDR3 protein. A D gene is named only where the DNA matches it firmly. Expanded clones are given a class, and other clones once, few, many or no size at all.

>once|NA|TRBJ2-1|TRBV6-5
TGTGCCAGCAGTTACGACAGTAGCTCCTACAATGAGCAGTTCTTC
CASSYDSSSYNEQFF
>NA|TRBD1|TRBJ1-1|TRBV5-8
TGTGCCAGCAGCTTGCAGGGGGGATGGACTGAAGCTTTCTTT
CASSLQGGWTEAFF
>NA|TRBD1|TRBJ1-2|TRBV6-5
TGTGCCTCTACAGGGGGCGAAGTTTTAAACTATGGCTACACCTTC
CASTGGEVLNYGYTF
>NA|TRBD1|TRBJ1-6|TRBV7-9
TGTGCCAGCAGCTTAGCCGGGACAGGGGGCTCTAATTCACCCCTCCACTTT
CASSLAGTGGSNSPLHF
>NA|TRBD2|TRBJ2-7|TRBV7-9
TGTGCCAGCAGCCCAGCGGGGGGCAGGGACGAGCAGTACTTC
CASSPAGGRDEQYF
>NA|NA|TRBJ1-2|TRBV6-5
TGTGCCAGCAGTTCCGGAGGGGTTAACTATGGCTACACCTTC
CASSSGGVNYGYTF
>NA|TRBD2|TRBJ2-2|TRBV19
TGTGCCAGTAGTGCCCATAGCGGGACGAACACCGGGGAGCTGTTTTTT
CASSAHSGTNTGELFF
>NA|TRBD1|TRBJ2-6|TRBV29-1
TGCAGCGCCGGGACAGGGGGGTCTGGGGCCAACGTCCTGACTTTC
CSAGTGGSGANVLTF
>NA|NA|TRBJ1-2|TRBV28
TGTGCCAGCAGTTTAGGGGCCGTCAGTTTCTCCTTC
CASSLGAVSFSF
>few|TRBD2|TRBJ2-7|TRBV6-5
TGTGCCATCAAAGGCGGGGGCTCCTACGAGCAGTACTTC
CAIKGGGSYEQYF
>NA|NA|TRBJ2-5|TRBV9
TGTGCCAGCAGAAATGAGGGGGAAGAGACCCAGTACTTC
CASRNEGEETQYF
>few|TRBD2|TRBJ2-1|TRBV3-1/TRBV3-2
TGTGCCAGCAGCCAAGGACTAGCGCGGTTCTTC
CASSQGLARFF